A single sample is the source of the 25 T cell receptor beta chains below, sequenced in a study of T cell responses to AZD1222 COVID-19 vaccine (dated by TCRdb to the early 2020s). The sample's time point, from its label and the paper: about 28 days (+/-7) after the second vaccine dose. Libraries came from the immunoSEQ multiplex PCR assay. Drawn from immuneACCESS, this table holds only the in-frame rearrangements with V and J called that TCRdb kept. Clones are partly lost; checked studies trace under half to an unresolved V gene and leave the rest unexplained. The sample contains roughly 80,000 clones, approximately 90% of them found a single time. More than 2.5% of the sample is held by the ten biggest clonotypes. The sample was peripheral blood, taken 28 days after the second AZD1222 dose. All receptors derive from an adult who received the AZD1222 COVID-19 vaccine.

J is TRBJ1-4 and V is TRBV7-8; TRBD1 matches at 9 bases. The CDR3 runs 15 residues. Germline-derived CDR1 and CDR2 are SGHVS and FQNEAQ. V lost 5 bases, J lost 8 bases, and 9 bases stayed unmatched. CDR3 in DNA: TGTGCCAGCAGCCCCCTGGACAGGGGTCGGGAAAAACTGTTTTTT. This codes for CASSPLDRGREKLFF.

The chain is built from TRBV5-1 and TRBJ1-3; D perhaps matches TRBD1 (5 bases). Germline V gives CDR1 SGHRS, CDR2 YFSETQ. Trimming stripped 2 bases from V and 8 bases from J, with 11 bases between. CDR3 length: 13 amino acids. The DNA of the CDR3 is TGCGCCAGCAGCTTACCCTCGGGGGACACCATATATTTT. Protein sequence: CASSLPSGDTIYF.

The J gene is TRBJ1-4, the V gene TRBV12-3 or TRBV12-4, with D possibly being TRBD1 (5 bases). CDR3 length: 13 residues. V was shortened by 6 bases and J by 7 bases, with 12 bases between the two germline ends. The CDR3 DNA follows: TGTGCCAGCAGGGGGGGTCGGATTGAAAAACTGTTTTTT. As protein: CASRGGRIEKLFF.

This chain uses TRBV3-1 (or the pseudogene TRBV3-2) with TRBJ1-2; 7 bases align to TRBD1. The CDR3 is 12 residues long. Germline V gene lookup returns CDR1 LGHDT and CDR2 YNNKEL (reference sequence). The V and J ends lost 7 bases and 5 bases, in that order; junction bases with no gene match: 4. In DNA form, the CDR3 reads TGTGCCAGCACCGGGACAGAGTATGGCTACACCTTC. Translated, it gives CASTGTEYGYTF.

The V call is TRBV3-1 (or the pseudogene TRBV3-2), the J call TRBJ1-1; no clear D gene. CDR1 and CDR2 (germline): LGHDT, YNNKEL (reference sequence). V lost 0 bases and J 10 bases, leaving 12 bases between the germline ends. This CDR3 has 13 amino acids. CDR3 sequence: CASSQDLGAGAFF. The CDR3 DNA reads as TGTGCCAGCAGCCAAGATCTGGGTGCCGGAGCTTTCTTT.

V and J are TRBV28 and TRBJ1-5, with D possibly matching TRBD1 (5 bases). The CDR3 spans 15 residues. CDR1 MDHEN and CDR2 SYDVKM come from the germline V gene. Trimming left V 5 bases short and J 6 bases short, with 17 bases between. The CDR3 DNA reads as TGTGCCAGCAGTAGGGGCCCGGGGGAGGGTCAGCCCCAGCATTTT. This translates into CASSRGPGEGQPQHF. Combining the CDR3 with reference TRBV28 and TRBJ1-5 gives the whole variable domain DVKVTQSSRYLVKRTGEKVFLECVQDMDHENMFWYRQDPGLGLRLIYFSYDVKMKEKGDIPEGYSVSREKKERFSLILESASTNQTSMYLCASSRGPGEGQPQHFGDGTRLSIL.

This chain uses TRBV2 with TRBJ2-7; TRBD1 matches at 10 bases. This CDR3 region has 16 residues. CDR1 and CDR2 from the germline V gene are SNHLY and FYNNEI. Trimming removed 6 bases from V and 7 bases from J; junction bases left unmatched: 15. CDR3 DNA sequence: TGTGCCAGCAGACAGCTTGGGACAGGGGCCGCCAGTGAGCAGTACTTC. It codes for CASRQLGTGAASEQYF.

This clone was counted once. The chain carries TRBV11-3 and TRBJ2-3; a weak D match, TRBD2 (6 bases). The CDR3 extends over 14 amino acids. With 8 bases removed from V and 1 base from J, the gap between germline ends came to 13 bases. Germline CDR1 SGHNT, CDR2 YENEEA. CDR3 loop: CASVGAGRTDTQYF. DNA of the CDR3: TGTGCCAGCGTCGGTGCGGGACGCACAGATACGCAGTATTTT.

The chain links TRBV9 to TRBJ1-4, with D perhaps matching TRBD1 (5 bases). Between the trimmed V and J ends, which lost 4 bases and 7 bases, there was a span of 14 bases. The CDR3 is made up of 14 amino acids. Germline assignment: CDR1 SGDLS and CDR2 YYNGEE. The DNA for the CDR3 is TGTGCCAGCAGCCCGCGGGGGGAGAGTGAAAAACTGTTTTTT. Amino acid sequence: CASSPRGESEKLFF.

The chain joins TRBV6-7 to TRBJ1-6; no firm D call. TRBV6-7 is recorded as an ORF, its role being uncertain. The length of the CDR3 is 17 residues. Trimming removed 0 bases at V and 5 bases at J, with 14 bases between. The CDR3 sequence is CASSYSRAGLNNSPLHF. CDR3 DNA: TGTGCCAGCAGTTACTCGAGGGCAGGACTGAATAATTCACCCCTCCACTTT.

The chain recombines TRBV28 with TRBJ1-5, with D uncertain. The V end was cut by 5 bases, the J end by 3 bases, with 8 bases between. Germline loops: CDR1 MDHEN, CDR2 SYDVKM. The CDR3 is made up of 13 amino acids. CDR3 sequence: CASSTGYNQPQHF. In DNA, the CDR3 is TGTGCCAGCAGTACCGGGTACAATCAGCCCCAGCATTTT.

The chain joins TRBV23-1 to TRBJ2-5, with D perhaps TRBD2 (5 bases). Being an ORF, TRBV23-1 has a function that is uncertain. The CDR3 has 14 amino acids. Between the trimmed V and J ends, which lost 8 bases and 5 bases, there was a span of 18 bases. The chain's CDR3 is CASPGSSGVETQYF. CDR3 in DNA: TGCGCCAGCCCCGGTAGCTCCGGGGTGGAGACCCAGTACTTC.

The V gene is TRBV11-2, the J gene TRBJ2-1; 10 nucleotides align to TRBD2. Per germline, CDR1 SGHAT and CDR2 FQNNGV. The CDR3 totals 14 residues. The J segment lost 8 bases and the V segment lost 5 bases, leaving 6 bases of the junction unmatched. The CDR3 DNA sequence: TGTGCCAGCAGCCCGGTAAGCGGGAGGGATGAGCAGTTCTTC. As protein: CASSPVSGRDEQFF.

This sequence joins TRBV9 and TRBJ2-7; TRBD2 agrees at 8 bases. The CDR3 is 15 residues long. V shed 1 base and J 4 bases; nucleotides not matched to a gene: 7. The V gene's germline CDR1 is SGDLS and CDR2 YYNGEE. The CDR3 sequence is CASSVLSSGPYEQYF. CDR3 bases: TGTGCCAGCAGCGTACTCTCTAGCGGGCCTTACGAGCAGTACTTC.

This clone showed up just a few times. The CDR3 DNA follows: TGTGCCAGCAGCCCCACACTAGCGGGGGGGGGAGAGCAGTTCTTC. Translating gives CASSPTLAGGGEQFF. V and J are TRBV3-1 (or the pseudogene TRBV3-2) and TRBJ2-1, with 13 bases identical to TRBD2. The germline V gene encodes CDR1 LGHDT and CDR2 YNNKEL (reference sequence). The V and J ends lost 4 bases and 10 bases, in that order; junction bases with no gene match: 7. The CDR3 is made up of 15 amino acids.

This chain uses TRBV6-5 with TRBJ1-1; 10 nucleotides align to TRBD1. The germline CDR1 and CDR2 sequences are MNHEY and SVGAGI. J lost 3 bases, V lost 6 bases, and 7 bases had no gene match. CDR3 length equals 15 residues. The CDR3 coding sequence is TGTGCCAGCAGCACAACCGGGACAGGGGACACTGAAGCTTTCTTT. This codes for CASSTTGTGDTEAFF.

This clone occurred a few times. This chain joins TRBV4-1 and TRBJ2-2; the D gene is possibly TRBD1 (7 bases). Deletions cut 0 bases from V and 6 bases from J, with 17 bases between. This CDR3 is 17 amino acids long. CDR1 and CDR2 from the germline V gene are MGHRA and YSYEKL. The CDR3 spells CASSQDGRDSLPGELFF. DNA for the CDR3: TGCGCCAGCAGCCAAGATGGGCGGGACAGCCTCCCCGGGGAGCTGTTTTTT.

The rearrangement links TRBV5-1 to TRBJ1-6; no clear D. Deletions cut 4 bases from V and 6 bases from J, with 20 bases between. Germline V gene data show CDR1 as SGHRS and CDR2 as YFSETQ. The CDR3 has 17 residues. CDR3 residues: CASSLWREAGSNSPLHF. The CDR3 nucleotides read TGCGCCAGCAGCCTTTGGCGGGAGGCCGGATCTAATTCACCCCTCCACTTT.

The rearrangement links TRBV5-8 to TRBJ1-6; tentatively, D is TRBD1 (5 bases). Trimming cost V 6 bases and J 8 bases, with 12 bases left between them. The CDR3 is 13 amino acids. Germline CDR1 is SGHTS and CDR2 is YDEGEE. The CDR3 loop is CASNRDFYSPLHF. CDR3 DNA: TGTGCCAGCAACCGGGACTTCTATTCACCCCTCCACTTT.

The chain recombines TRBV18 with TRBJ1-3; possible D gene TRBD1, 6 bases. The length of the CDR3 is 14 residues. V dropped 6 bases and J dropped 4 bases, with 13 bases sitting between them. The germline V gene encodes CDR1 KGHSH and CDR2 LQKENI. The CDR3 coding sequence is TGTGCCAGCTCGAGACAGGTCTCGGGAAACACCATATATTTT. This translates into CASSRQVSGNTIYF.

The DNA of the CDR3 is TGTGCCAGCAGCCGGGACAGGGTCGTAGATACGCAGTATTTT. It translates to CASSRDRVVDTQYF. The V gene is TRBV7-6, the J gene TRBJ2-3; TRBD1 agrees at 9 bases. Germline V gene data show CDR1 as SGHVS and CDR2 as FNYEAQ. The CDR3 is 14 amino acids. J was trimmed by 5 bases and V by 5 bases; bases with no gene match: 5.

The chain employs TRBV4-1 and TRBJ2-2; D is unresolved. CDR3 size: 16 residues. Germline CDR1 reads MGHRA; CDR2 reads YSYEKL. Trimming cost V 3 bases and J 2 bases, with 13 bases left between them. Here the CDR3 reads CASSHSRAVNTGELFF. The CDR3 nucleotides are TGCGCCAGCAGCCATTCTCGGGCGGTCAACACCGGGGAGCTGTTTTTT.

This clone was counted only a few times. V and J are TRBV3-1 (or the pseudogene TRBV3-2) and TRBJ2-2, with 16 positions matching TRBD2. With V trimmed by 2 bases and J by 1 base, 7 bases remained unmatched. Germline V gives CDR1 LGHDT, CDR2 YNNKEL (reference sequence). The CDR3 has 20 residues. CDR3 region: CASSQPGLAGGRLNTGELFF. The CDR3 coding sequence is TGTGCCAGCAGCCAACCGGGACTAGCGGGAGGGAGACTGAACACCGGGGAGCTGTTTTTT.

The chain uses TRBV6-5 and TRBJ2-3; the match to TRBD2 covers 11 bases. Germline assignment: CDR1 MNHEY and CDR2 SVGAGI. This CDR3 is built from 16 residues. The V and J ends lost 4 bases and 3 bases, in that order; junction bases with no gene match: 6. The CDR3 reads CASSSSSGRFTDTQYF. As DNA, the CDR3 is TGTGCCAGCAGTTCGTCTAGCGGGAGGTTTACAGATACGCAGTATTTT.

The CDR3 DNA is TGTGCCAGCAGCTTGGTATTCCAGGGTCCGTACGAGCAGTACTTC. Its protein product is CASSLVFQGPYEQYF. The chain has TRBV5-5 and TRBJ2-7; perhaps TRBD1 as D (5 bases). The V gene's germline CDR1 is SGHKS and CDR2 YYEKEE (reference sequence). CDR3 length: 15 residues. Trimming took 0 bases from V and 4 from J, leaving 14 bases between them.